The source of this T cell receptor beta chain is a study of patients and donors after allogeneic stem cell transplantation. Using its own MiXCR run on the RT-PCR reads, TCRdb lists one record per CDR3 protein. The table shows a few hundred thousand distinct CDR3 sequences, with around two fifths occurring only once. This clonotype has just a few counts. The TCR was taken from a human donor who was either an allogeneic HSCT recipient or a stem cell or donor lymphocyte infusion donor (not recorded which). It is not recorded whose cells these are; they may come from a transplant donor. Sample: blood, either unsorted or a sorted T cell fraction (not recorded which).

The CDR3 DNA reads as TGCGCCAGGCCTTACTACGAGCAGTACTTC. This gives the protein CARPYYEQYF. The chain carries TRBV21-1 and TRBJ2-7. TRBV21-1 is given as a pseudogene. The CDR3 totals 10 residues.